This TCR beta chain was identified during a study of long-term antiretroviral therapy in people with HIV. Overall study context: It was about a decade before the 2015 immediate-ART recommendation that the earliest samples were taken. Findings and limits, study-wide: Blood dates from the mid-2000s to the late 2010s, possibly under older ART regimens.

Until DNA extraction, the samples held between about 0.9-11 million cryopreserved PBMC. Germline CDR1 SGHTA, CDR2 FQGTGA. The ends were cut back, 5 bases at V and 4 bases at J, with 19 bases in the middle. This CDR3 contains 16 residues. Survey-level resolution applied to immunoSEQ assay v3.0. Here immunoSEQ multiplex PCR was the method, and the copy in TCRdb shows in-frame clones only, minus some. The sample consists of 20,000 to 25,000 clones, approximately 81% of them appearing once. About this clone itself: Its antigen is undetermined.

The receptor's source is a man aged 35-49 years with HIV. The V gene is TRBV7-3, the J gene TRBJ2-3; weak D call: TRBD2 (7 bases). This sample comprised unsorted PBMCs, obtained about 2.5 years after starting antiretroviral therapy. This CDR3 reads CASSHPPGGSPDTQYF. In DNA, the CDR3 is TGTGCCAGCAGCCACCCCCCGGGGGGCAGCCCAGATACGCAGTATTTT. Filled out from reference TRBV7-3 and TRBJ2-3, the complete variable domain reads GAGVSQTPSNKVTEKGKYVELRCDPISGHTALYWYRQSLGQGPEFLIYFQGTGAADDSGLPNDRFFAVRPEGSVSTLKIQRTERGDSAVYLCASSHPPGGSPDTQYFGPGTRLTVL.